The clone carrying this TCR beta chain was counted at least ten times. Its antigen is unidentified. These data are taken from a study of blood T cells in healthy people across ages. Samples each had at least 6 micrograms of total RNA extracted. The germline CDR1 and CDR2 sequences are SGHTA and FQGNSA. Trimming removed 6 bases at V and 2 bases at J, with 12 bases between. CDR3 length equals 14 residues. A second PCR, run for roughly 7 to 12 cycles, used a sample-barcoded 5' primer plus a J-beta primer mix. Each cDNA molecule was tagged by a template-switch adaptor that had 12 random nucleotides. TCRdb reprocessed the 5' RACE reads with MiXCR, giving one entry per CDR3 protein. Of 1.5 million to 2 million distinct CDR3 sequences in the sample, roughly 32% are singletons; the top ten hold about 11%. The study, taken as a whole, reports: Among T cells, TCR beta diversity per million cells dropped roughly linearly as age rose.

The V call is TRBV7-2, the J call TRBJ2-3; D unclear. This receptor was obtained from a woman in her 30s in good health. Material for sequencing was blood. The CDR3, as DNA: TGTGCCAGCAGTCCCTCGTCCTCCACAGATACGCAGTATTTT. As protein: CASSPSSSTDTQYF.